A few counts support the clone carrying this T cell receptor beta chain. Its antigen is not known. It was with 60 Vbeta and 13 Jbeta primers that the PCR ran. Generated by immunoSEQ multiplex PCR, the TCRdb table keeps only in-frame clones and is missing some. The data contain fewer than 130,000 clones, nearly 80% of them singletons. This specimen comes from a study of cytomegalovirus exposure and HLA in healthy donors. Notes on the study in general: Available immune exposure information was restricted to CMV serostatus only. Some segments of the V type, notably TRBV6-2 and TRBV6-3, were excluded as indistinguishable.

The CDR3 has 15 amino acids. Trimming removed 2 bases from V and 1 base from J, with 11 bases in between. Germline values: CDR1 SGHNT, CDR2 YENEEA. Sequencing was performed on PBMCs. The chain couples TRBV11-3 to TRBJ1-1, with D possibly being TRBD1 (6 bases). This receptor was taken from a woman in her 30s in good health and CMV-seronegative. The CDR3 here is CASSLKGGANTEAFF. CDR3 bases: TGTGCCAGCAGCTTAAAAGGGGGGGCGAACACTGAAGCTTTCTTT.